The TCR beta chain described here comes from a study of early T cells in non-severe SARS-CoV-2 infection. Overall study: Chains from this unsorted whole-blood bulk RNA could not be paired.

Individual cDNA molecules each received unique molecular identifiers attached to them. TCRdb re-called the 5' RACE reads through MiXCR, storing one row per CDR3 protein. The sample contains 100,000 to 150,000 distinct CDR3 sequences, 14% to 15% of which appear only once. Sequenced sample: whole blood. The sequence derives from an adult who was a healthcare worker with PCR-confirmed SARS-CoV-2 infection or an uninfected control (not recorded which).

The CDR3, as DNA: TGCAGTGCTGCCCCTAAAAAAGAGACCCAGTACTTC. Amino acids: CSAAPKKETQYF. The chain links TRBV20-1 to TRBJ2-5; no reliable D call. Germline-derived CDR1 and CDR2 are DFQATT and SNEGSKA (reference sequence). V lost 5 bases and J 3 bases, leaving 10 bases between the germline ends. This CDR3 contains 12 residues.